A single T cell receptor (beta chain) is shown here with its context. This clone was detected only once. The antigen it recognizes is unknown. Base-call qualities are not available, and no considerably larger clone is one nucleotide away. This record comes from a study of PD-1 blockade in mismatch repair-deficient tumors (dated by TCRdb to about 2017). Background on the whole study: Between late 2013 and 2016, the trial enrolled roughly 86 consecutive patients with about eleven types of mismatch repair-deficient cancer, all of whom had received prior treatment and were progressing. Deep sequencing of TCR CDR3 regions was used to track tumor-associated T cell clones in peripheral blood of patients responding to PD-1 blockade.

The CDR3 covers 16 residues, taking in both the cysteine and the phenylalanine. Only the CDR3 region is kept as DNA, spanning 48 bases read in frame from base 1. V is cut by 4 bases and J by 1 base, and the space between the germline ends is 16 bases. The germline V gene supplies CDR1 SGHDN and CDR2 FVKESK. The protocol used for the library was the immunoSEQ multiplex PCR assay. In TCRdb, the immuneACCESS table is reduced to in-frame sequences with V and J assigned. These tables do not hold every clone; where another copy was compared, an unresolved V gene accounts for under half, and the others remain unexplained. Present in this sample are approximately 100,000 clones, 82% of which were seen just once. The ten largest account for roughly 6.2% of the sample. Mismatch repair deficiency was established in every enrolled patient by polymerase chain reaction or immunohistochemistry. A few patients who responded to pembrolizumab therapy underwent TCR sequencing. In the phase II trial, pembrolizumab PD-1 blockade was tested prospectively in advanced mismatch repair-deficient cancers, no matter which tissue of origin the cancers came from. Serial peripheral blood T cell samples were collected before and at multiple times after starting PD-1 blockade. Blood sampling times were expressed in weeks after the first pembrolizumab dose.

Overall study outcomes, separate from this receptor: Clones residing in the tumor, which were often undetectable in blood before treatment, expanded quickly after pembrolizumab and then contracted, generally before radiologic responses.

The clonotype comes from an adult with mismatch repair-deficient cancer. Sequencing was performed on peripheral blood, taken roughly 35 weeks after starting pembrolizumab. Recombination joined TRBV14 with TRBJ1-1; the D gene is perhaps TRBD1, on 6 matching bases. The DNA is TGTGCCAGCAGCCCCCGGGGGGCAGCCTCGAACACTGAAGCTTTCTTT. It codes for CASSPRGAASNTEAFF.